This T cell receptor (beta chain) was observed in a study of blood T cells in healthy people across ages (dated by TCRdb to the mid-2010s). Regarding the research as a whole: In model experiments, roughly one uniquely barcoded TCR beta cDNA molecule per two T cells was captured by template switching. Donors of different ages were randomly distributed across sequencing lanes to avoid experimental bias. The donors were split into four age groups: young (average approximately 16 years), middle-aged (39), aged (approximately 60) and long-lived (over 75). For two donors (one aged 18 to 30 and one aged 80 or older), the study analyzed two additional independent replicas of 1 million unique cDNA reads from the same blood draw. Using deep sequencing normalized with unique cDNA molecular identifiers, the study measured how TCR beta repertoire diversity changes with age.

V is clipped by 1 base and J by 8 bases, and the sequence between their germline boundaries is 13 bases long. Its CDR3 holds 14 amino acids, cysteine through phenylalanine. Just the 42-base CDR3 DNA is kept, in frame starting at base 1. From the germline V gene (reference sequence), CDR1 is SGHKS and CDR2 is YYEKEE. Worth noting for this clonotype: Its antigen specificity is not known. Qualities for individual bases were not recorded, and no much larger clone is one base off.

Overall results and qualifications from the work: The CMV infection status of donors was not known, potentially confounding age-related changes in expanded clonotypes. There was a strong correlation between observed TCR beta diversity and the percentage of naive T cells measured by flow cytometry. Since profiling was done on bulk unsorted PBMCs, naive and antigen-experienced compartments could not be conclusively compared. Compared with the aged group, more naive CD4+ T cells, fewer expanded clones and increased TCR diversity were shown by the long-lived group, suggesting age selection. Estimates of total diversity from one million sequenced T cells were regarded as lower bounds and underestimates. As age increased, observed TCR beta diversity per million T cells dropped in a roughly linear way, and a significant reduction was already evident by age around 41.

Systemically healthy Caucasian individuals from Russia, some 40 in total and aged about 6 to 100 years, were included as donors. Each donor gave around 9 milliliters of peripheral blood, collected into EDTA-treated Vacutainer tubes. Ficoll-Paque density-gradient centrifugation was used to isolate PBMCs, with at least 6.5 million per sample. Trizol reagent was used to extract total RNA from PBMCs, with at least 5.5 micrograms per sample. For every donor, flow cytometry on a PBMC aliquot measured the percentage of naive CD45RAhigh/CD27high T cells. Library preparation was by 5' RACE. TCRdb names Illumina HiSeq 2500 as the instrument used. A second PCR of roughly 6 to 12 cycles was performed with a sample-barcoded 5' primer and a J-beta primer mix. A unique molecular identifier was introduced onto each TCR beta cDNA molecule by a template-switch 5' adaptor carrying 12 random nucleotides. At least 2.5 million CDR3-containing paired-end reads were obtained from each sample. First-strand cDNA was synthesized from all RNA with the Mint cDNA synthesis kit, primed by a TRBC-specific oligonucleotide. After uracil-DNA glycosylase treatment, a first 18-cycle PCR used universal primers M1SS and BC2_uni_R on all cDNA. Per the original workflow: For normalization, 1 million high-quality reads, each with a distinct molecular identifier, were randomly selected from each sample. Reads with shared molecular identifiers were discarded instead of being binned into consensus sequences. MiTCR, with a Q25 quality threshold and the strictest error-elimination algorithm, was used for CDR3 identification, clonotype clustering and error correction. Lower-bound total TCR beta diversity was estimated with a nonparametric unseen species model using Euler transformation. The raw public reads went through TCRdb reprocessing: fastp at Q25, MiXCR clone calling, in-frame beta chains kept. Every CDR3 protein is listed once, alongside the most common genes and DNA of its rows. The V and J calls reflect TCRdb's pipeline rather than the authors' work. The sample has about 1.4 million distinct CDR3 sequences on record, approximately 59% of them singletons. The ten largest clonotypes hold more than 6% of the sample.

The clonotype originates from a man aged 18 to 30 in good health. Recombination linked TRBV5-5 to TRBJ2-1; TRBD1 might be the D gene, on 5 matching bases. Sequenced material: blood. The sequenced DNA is TGTGCCAGCAGCTTGTTACAGTGGGGCGATGAGCAGTTCTTC. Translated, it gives CASSLLQWGDEQFF.